This T cell receptor (beta chain) appears in the sequencing data of a study of technical replicates of blood from a few donors. This CDR3 is built from 13 residues. V dropped 5 bases and J dropped 1 base, with 9 bases sitting between them. Per germline, CDR1 LNHNV and CDR2 YYDKDF (reference sequence). The method was immunoSEQ multiplex PCR; TCRdb's version includes in-frame clones alone and lacks a portion of them. Of 76,000 or so clones in the sample, 80% to 90% are singletons; the top ten hold approximately 4.6%. The chain links TRBV15 to TRBJ2-7, with unresolved D. This sequence was found in a human donor in good health. Some clones in this sample may be carry-over from other donors' samples. Sequenced sample: PBMCs. The CDR3 DNA reads as TGTGCCACCAGCCTGGTAGAGTCCTACGAGCAGTACTTC. Translated: CATSLVESYEQYF.